These T cell receptor beta chains were read from a single sample in a study of T cells in Graves' hyperthyroidism and ophthalmopathy. Via MiXCR, TCRdb re-called the multiplex PCR reads, giving one row per CDR3 protein. Of around 360,000 distinct CDR3 sequences listed, nearly 15% are singletons. The sequencing sample was made of blood. The origin of the receptors is a woman aged 60-75 years with Graves' ophthalmopathy. The CDR3 runs from the conserved cysteine through the conserved F or W. Each record gives: clone size, V gene, J gene, D gene, CDR3 protein, CDR3 DNA. A D gene is named only where the DNA matches it firmly. Clone size appears in some rows only: once, few, many, or a class for an expanded clone.

-	TRBV5-1	TRBJ2-3	TRBD2	CASSLASVAGGANTQYF	TGCGCCAGCAGCTTGGCCTCGGTAGCGGGAGGGGCCAATACGCAGTATTTT
many	TRBV11-2	TRBJ2-7	TRBD1	CASSSMRTGGEQYF	TGTGCCAGCAGCTCGATGCGGACAGGCGGAGAGCAGTACTTC
-	TRBV27	TRBJ2-3	-	CASSLGNRVGTDTQYF	TGTGCCAGCAGTTTGGGAAACAGGGTCGGCACAGATACGCAGTATTTT
many	TRBV3-1	TRBJ1-3	-	CASSQGGGNTIYF	TGTGCCAGCAGCCAAGGAGGAGGAAACACCATATATTTT
many	TRBV7-2	TRBJ2-2	-	CASSGAKAGELFF	TGTGCCAGCAGCGGCGCAAAGGCCGGGGAGCTGTTTTTT
few	TRBV29-1	TRBJ2-5	TRBD1	CSVDAARGETQYF	TGCAGCGTTGACGCGGCCAGGGGGGAGACCCAGTACTTC
-	TRBV13	TRBJ1-6	-	CASSQLNSPLHF	TGTGCCAGCAGCCAACTAAATTCACCCCTCCACTTT
many	TRBV12-3/TRBV12-4	TRBJ1-1	-	CASSHPTGPSGATEAFF	TGTGCCAGCAGTCACCCGACAGGACCCAGTGGAGCCACTGAAGCTTTCTTT
-	TRBV4-1	TRBJ1-6	-	CASSHQAGDNSPLHF	TGCGCCAGCAGCCATCAGGCTGGGGATAATTCACCCCTCCACTTT
few	TRBV20-1	TRBJ1-5	TRBD1	CSASKSGGVGQPQHF	TGCAGTGCTAGTAAGTCAGGGGGCGTTGGTCAGCCCCAGCATTTT
many	TRBV2	TRBJ2-1	-	CASSDVARKKYNEQFF	TGTGCCAGCAGTGATGTGGCGAGGAAAAAGTACAATGAGCAGTTCTTC
few	TRBV5-6	TRBJ2-3	-	CASSLLTDPSTDTQYF	TGTGCCAGCAGCTTGTTGACGGACCCAAGCACAGATACGCAGTATTTT
few	TRBV12-3/TRBV12-4	TRBJ1-4	-	CASSLGPIGKLFF	TGTGCCAGCAGTTTAGGACCGATCGGAAAACTGTTTTTT
-	TRBV5-1	TRBJ2-1	TRBD2	CASSWGGYNEQFF	TGCGCCAGCAGCTGGGGGGGCTACAATGAGCAGTTCTTC
many	TRBV7-3	TRBJ2-3	-	CASSTTGGLSTDTQYF	TGTGCCAGCAGCACTACAGGAGGACTTAGCACAGATACGCAGTATTTT
many	TRBV6-6	TRBJ2-7	-	CASSYSVGLFGRSSYEQYF	TGTGCCAGCAGTTACTCGGTGGGGCTGTTCGGACGGAGCTCCTACGAGCAGTACTTC
many	TRBV18	TRBJ2-5	-	CASSGRLSQETQYF	TGTGCCAGCTCAGGCAGATTGAGCCAAGAGACCCAGTACTTC
many	TRBV2	TRBJ2-1	-	CASSPKPLPGLPIYNEQFF	TGTGCCAGCAGTCCGAAACCTCTGCCGGGACTCCCGATCTACAATGAGCAGTTCTTC
many	TRBV12-3/TRBV12-4	TRBJ2-1	-	CASSLTGTNHNEQFF	TGTGCCAGCAGCTTGACCGGGACCAACCACAATGAGCAGTTCTTC
many	TRBV6-5	TRBJ2-7	TRBD2	CASSHSAGLAAIGGEQYF	TGTGCCAGCAGTCACTCGGCGGGACTAGCGGCAATAGGGGGCGAGCAGTACTTC
many	TRBV20-1	TRBJ2-1	TRBD2	CSARARTSVAYNEQFF	TGCAGTGCTAGAGCCCGGACTAGCGTTGCCTACAATGAGCAGTTCTTC
many	TRBV20-1	TRBJ2-7	-	CSAKSPGATPYEQYF	TGCAGTGCTAAGTCCCCCGGGGCCACCCCATACGAGCAGTACTTC
-	TRBV10-2	TRBJ2-3	-	CASSDGGDTQYF	TGCGCCAGCAGTGACGGAGGGGATACGCAGTATTTT
many	TRBV5-5	TRBJ2-3	-	CASSLDPGRDTQYF	TGTGCCAGCAGCTTGGACCCCGGCAGGGATACGCAGTATTTT
many	TRBV7-2	TRBJ2-2	TRBD2	CASSLMRGRTSGTSGELFF	TGTGCCAGCAGCTTAATGAGGGGGAGGACTAGCGGAACATCAGGGGAGCTGTTTTTT
many	TRBV6-5	TRBJ2-2	-	CASSYSRGGLTGELFF	TGTGCCAGCAGTTACTCAAGGGGGGGGTTAACCGGGGAGCTGTTTTTT
many	TRBV30	TRBJ1-1	-	CAWFLVHEAFF	TGTGCCTGGTTTCTTGTGCATGAAGCTTTCTTT
many	TRBV20-1	TRBJ2-7	-	CSARGGRVEQYF	TGCAGTGCTAGAGGGGGTAGGGTCGAGCAGTACTTC
many	TRBV3-1	TRBJ2-1	-	CASSQEIGGNNEQFF	TGTGCCAGCAGCCAAGAAATCGGGGGTAACAATGAGCAGTTCTTC
many	TRBV19	TRBJ1-6	-	CASSKAAYNSPLHF	TGTGCCAGTAGTAAGGCGGCCTATAATTCACCCCTCCACTTT
many	TRBV18	TRBJ1-2	-	CASSPTPGTGYTF	TGTGCCAGCTCACCGACCCCAGGGACTGGCTACACCTTC
many	TRBV20-1	TRBJ1-5	-	CSAVDSGPNQPQHF	TGCAGTGCTGTGGACAGTGGCCCAAATCAGCCCCAGCATTTT
-	TRBV5-1	TRBJ2-2	TRBD1	CASSFRSGGPGELFF	TGCGCCAGCAGCTTTAGGTCAGGGGGCCCCGGGGAGCTGTTTTTT
many	TRBV7-8	TRBJ2-6	-	CASSRGILGLLSGANVLTF	TGTGCCAGCAGCCGAGGGATACTAGGGTTGCTCTCTGGGGCCAACGTCCTGACTTTC
few	TRBV28	TRBJ1-1	TRBD1	CASSGQEAFF	TGTGCCAGCAGTGGACAGGAGGCTTTCTTT
few	TRBV6-1	TRBJ2-7	TRBD1	CASKRTGQEEQYF	TGTGCCAGCAAAAGAACGGGACAGGAAGAGCAGTACTTC
-	TRBV3-1	TRBJ2-3	-	CASSQEGRDTQYF	TGTGCCAGCAGCCAAGAGGGGAGGGATACGCAGTATTTT
few	TRBV6-1	TRBJ2-1	-	CASSEGSTGNNEQFF	TGTGCCAGCAGTGAAGGTTCTACAGGCAACAATGAGCAGTTCTTC
many	TRBV7-2	TRBJ2-5	-	CASSRGDSRPAQYF	TGTGCCAGCAGCCGTGGGGACTCCCGGCCGGCCCAGTACTTC
-	TRBV11-2	TRBJ1-6	TRBD1	CASSSTTGANYNSPLHF	TGTGCCAGCAGCTCGACGACAGGGGCTAACTATAATTCACCCCTCCACTTT
many	TRBV30	TRBJ1-1	TRBD1	CAWSAPGQGANTEAFF	TGTGCCTGGAGTGCCCCCGGACAGGGGGCGAACACTGAAGCTTTCTTT
few	TRBV20-1	TRBJ2-2	TRBD1	CSADRGLGTGELFF	TGCAGTGCTGACAGGGGGCTGGGGACCGGGGAGCTGTTTTTT
few	TRBV24-1	TRBJ1-5	TRBD1	CATSDSEGGVNQPQHF	TGTGCCACCAGTGATTCGGAAGGGGGCGTGAATCAGCCCCAGCATTTT
-	TRBV6-1	TRBJ1-5	TRBD1	CASSGSRGMPQHF	TGTGCCAGCAGTGGAAGCAGGGGGATGCCCCAGCATTTT
-	TRBV27	TRBJ2-2	TRBD2	CASSFRGVTNTGELFF	TGTGCCAGCAGTTTCCGGGGGGTAACGAACACCGGGGAGCTGTTTTTT
many	TRBV11-1	TRBJ2-3	-	CASSRSRTAYSTDTQYF	TGTGCCAGCAGCCGTTCTCGGACAGCCTATAGCACAGATACGCAGTATTTT
-	TRBV27	TRBJ2-5	TRBD2	CASRTTSSGRGETQYF	TGTGCCAGCAGGACGACTAGTAGCGGGAGGGGGGAGACCCAGTACTTC
few	TRBV2	TRBJ1-6	-	CASSEGRQGNSPLHF	TGTGCCAGCAGTGAAGGTCGTCAGGGAAACTCACCCCTCCACTTT
-	TRBV6-5	TRBJ1-6	-	CASSYLQGSDSPLHF	TGTGCCAGCAGTTACCTTCAGGGTTCGGATTCACCCCTCCACTTT
-	TRBV19	TRBJ2-5	TRBD1	CASSPGQGVGETQYF	TGTGCCAGTAGTCCGGGACAGGGAGTGGGAGAGACCCAGTACTTC
many	TRBV7-6	TRBJ2-7	TRBD1	CASSLGQSSYEQYF	TGTGCCAGCAGCCTGGGACAGAGCTCCTACGAGCAGTACTTC
-	TRBV10-3	TRBJ1-4	-	CAISESRQEGEKLFF	TGTGCCATCAGTGAGTCGAGGCAGGAGGGAGAAAAACTGTTTTTT
-	TRBV5-1	TRBJ1-2	-	CASSPIGVLGYTF	TGCGCCAGCAGCCCCATAGGGGTGCTGGGCTACACCTTC